The present entry profiles one T cell receptor (beta chain) with its context. Per the study methods: Estimation of nucleated cell counts was performed using reference gene primer amplification. Profiled with immunoSEQ multiplex PCR; TCRdb holds only in-frame clones, not every one. Clone size and V and J calls were adopted from that table, with D and trimming inferred from the DNA. The sample records about 210,000 clones, around 84% being singletons. These data belong to a study of blood T cell repertoires in COVID-19. Individuals aged about 18 to 100 years were recruited from some 26 US areas. Sequences were obtained from PBMCs or T cells enriched from blood (not recorded which). The TCR comes from a man aged 25 to 40 with acute COVID-19.

The CDR3 is CASSLTRDMGAFF. DNA of the CDR3: TGTGCCAGCAGCCTAACTAGGGACATGGGGGCTTTCTTT. The chain carries TRBV6-5 and TRBJ1-1; TRBD1 is a possible D gene (6 bases). This CDR3 is built from 13 residues. V dropped 6 bases and J dropped 11 bases, with 19 bases sitting between them. CDR1 is MNHEY, CDR2 SVGAGI, per germline.